This TCR beta chain derives from a study of blood T cell repertoires in COVID-19. Study summary: Nucleic acid was either cDNA or gDNA, and it came from T cells, B-cell-depleted T cells, or PBMCs.

Trimming removed 4 bases at V and 4 bases at J, with 11 bases between. CDR1 is SGHRS and CDR2 is YFSETQ in the germline V gene. This CDR3 comprises 13 residues. Sequencing used immunoSEQ multiplex PCR; TCRdb keeps in-frame clones, though not all of them. The sample has 20,000 to 25,000 clones; around 67% are singletons. The V call is TRBV5-1, the J call TRBJ2-5, with D tentatively TRBD2 (5 bases). The TCR sequence derives from a human donor in a cohort sampled during active or convalescent COVID-19. The sample consisted of peripheral blood. CDR3 sequence reads: CASSQTSRETQYF. CDR3 nucleotide sequence: TGCGCCAGCAGCCAAACTAGTCGAGAGACCCAGTACTTC.